Listed below are T cell receptor beta chains from one sample, sequenced in a study of post-analysis software for immune sequencing data. In TCRdb, the PCR reads were re-called with MiXCR into one record per CDR3 protein. Among over 700,000 distinct CDR3 sequences, 25% to 30% were seen once, and the ten largest hold more than 0.45%. Sequencing was done on a sample of blood. These receptors all stem from a girl aged 10 to 17 with multiple sclerosis. Each CDR3 is given with its conserved first and last residue.

CDR3: CASTQDSSKQFF
V: TRBV12-3/TRBV12-4

CDR3: CSARVVNRGSTDTQYF
V: TRBV20-1

CDR3: CASSPGQFGYTF
V: TRBV5-1

CDR3: CASSPGGEIQETQYF
V: TRBV11-1

CDR3: CASSAGIFEQYF
V: TRBV7-2

CDR3: CASSPRTPTETQYF
V: TRBV4-3

CDR3: CASGVGGGRTEAFF
V: TRBV5-1

CDR3: CASTADRSYEQYF
V: TRBV12-3/TRBV12-4

CDR3: CASSFSAGWEQYF
V: TRBV27

CDR3: CASSQNTGGSEAFF
V: TRBV4-2

CDR3: CASSVGGGSGSPLHF
V: TRBV9

CDR3: CASSRTSEPPPMEQFF
V: TRBV6-5

CDR3: CASSLGIWGTGELFF
V: TRBV9

CDR3: CSAQLGNTEAFF
V: TRBV20-1

CDR3: CASSPGGFQGGTNIQYF
V: TRBV5-1

CDR3: CASSFKESSYNEQFF
V: TRBV6-2/TRBV6-3

CDR3: CASRGEEDNEQFF
V: TRBV5-1

CDR3: CASTFQGASEQFF
V: TRBV6-2/TRBV6-3

CDR3: CASKDRSPYSNQPQHF
V: TRBV28